Sequencing of this T cell receptor (beta chain) was carried out in a study of blood T cell repertoires in COVID-19 (dated by TCRdb to the early 2020s). Broadly, across the study: Samples from collaborators originated in the United States, Italy and Spain and spanned both the acute and convalescent phases of COVID-19. The dataset comprised deeply sampled blood TCRbeta repertoires from subjects exposed to, actively infected with, or recovered from COVID-19. Nearly every sample came with metadata listing a de-identified subject ID, COVID-19 status, age in years and sex. The prospective study material was composed of cDNA or gDNA derived from T cells, B-cell-depleted T cells, or PBMCs. HLA class I and class II types, where available, came from metadata supplied by the sample provider rather than from assay-based typing. A freely available public database, intended as a resource for researchers studying the immune response to SARS-CoV-2, is where the repertoires were released. Samples came from the ongoing ImmuneRACE study (first 160 participants) plus 1,254 subjects from 6 global collaborators. Findings and caveats that apply to the study as a whole: The quantity of clinical and demographic metadata differed by source and by participant and was supplied without curation.

One collaborating source in Seattle enrolled patients while the patients were actively infected and followed the patients over time throughout the course of disease. Each collaborating institution followed its own protocols to collect whole blood in K2EDTA tubes. For TCRbeta analysis, collaborators shipped samples as frozen whole blood, isolated PBMCs, or DNA extracted from either of those sample types. TCRbeta CDR3 regions were amplified from genomic DNA using the immunoSEQ Assay, a bias-controlled multiplex PCR. Concerning the study's data processing: Nucleated cell counts per sample were estimated from amplification of reference gene primers within the assay. To quantify the absolute abundance of each unique TCRbeta CDR3 rearrangement, sequence reads were collapsed and filtered. For each sample, productive Simpson clonality was calculated as the square root of Simpson's diversity index across productive rearrangements. Sourced from immuneACCESS, this table was stored by TCRdb with only in-frame sequences that have V and J called. A share of the clones is absent; for the studies checked, an unresolved V gene accounts for under half, and the remainder has no known explanation. D and trimming were read from the DNA, whereas the V and J calls and clone size are those reported in that table. A total of 250,000 to 350,000 clones appear in this sample, about 88% of them only once. The top ten clonotypes cover about 11% of the sample.

About this clone itself: The antigen it binds to is not known. No much larger clonotype is one base removed from it; base qualities were not supplied.

The TCR originated in a woman aged 25 to 39 with COVID-19, enrolled during active disease. The sequenced material came from peripheral blood.

This receptor carries the CDR3 CATSDRTGPGNTIYF. The sequenced DNA: TGTGCCACCAGTGACCGGACAGGGCCTGGAAACACCATATATTTT. Rearrangement joined TRBV24-1 to TRBJ1-3, with 8 bases matching TRBD1. Trimming takes 4 bases off V and 2 bases off J; junction bases not matched to a gene: 3. The CDR3 has 15 amino acids, counting the end cysteine and phenylalanine. The DNA shown is the 45-base CDR3, in frame from base 1. The germline V gene gives CDR1 as KGHDR and CDR2 as SFDVKD.